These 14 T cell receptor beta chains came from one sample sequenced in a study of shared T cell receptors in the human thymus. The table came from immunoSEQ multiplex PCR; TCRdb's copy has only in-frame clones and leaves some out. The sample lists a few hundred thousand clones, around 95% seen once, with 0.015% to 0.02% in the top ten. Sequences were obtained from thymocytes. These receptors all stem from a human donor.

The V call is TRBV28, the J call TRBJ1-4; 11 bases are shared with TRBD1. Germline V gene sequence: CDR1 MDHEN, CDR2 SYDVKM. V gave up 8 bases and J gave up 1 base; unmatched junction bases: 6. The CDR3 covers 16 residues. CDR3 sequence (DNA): TGTGCCAGCCTGGGACAGGGGGTGGAAACTAATGAAAAACTGTTTTTT. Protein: CASLGQGVETNEKLFF. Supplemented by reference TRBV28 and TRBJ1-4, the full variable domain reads DVKVTQSSRYLVKRTGEKVFLECVQDMDHENMFWYRQDPGLGLRLIYFSYDVKMKEKGDIPEGYSVSREKKERFSLILESASTNQTSMYLCASLGQGVETNEKLFFGSGTQLSVL.

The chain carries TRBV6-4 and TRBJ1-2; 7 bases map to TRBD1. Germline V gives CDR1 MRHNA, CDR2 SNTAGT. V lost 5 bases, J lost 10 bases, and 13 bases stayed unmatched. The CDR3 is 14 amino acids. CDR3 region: CASSWDSPAVVYTF. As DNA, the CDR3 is TGTGCCAGCAGTTGGGACAGTCCCGCGGTTGTCTACACCTTC.

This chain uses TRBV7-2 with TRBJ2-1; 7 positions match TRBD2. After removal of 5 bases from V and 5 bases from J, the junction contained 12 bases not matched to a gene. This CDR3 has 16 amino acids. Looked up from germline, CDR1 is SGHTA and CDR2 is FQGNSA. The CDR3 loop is CASSPRAGVGNNEQFF. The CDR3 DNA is TGTGCCAGCAGCCCCCGGGCGGGAGTAGGCAACAATGAGCAGTTCTTC.

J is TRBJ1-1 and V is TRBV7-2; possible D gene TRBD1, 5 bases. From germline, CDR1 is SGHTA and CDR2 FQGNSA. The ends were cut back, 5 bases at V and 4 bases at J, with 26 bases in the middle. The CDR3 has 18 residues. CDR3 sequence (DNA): TGTGCCAGCAGCCCCCCCAACTACAATCAGACAGCCGTCACTGAAGCTTTCTTT. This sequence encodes CASSPPNYNQTAVTEAFF.

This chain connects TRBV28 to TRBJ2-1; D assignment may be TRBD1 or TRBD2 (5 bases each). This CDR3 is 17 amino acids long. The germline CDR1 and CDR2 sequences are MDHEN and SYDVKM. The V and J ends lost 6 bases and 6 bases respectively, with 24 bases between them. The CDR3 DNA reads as TGTGCCAGCAGCCCGGGACCCTACGAGCTCAGATGCAATGAGCAGTTCTTC. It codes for CASSPGPYELRCNEQFF. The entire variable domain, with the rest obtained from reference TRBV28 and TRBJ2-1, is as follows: DVKVTQSSRYLVKRTGEKVFLECVQDMDHENMFWYRQDPGLGLRLIYFSYDVKMKEKGDIPEGYSVSREKKERFSLILESASTNQTSMYLCASSPGPYELRCNEQFFGPGTRLTVL.

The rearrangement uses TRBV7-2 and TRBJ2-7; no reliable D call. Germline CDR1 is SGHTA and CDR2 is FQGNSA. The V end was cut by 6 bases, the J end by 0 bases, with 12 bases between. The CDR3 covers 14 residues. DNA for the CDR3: TGTGCCAGCAGTCACACTTGGAGCTCCTACGAGCAGTACTTC. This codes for CASSHTWSSYEQYF.

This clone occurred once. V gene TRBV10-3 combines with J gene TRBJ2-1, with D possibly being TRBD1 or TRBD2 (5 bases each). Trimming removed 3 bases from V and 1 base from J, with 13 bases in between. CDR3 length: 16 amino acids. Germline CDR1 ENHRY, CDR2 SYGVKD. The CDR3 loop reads CAISDPGPYSYNEQFF. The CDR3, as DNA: TGTGCCATCAGTGACCCGGGGCCTTATTCCTACAATGAGCAGTTCTTC.

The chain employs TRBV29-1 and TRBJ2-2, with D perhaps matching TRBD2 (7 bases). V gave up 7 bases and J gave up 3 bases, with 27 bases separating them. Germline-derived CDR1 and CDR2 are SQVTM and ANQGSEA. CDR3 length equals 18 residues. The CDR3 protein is CSASKGVAGASDTGELFF. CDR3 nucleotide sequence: TGCAGCGCCTCCAAGGGGGTGGCGGGAGCTTCGGACACCGGGGAGCTGTTTTTT.

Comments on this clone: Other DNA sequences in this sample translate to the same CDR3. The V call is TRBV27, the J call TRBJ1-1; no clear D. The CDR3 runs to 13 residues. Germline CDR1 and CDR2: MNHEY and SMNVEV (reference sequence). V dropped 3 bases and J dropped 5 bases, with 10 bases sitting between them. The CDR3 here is CASSFGGGTEAFF. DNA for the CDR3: TGTGCCAGCAGTTTCGGTGGTGGGACTGAAGCTTTCTTT.

The CDR3 protein is CASSEVLAASYNEQFF. In DNA, the CDR3 is TGTGCCAGCAGTGAAGTCCTAGCGGCCTCCTACAATGAGCAGTTCTTC. The rearrangement uses TRBV6-1 and TRBJ2-1; TRBD2 matches at 7 bases. Germline-derived CDR1 and CDR2 are MNHNS and SASEGT. This CDR3 is built from 16 residues. Trimming took 1 base from V and 0 from J; bases not matched to a gene: 3.

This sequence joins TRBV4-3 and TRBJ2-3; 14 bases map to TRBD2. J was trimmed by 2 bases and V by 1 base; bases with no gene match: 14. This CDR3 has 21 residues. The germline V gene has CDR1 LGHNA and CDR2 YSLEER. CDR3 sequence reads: CASSQAQTSGRARWYTDTQYF. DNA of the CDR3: TGCGCCAGCAGCCAAGCCCAGACTAGCGGGAGGGCCAGGTGGTACACAGATACGCAGTATTTT.

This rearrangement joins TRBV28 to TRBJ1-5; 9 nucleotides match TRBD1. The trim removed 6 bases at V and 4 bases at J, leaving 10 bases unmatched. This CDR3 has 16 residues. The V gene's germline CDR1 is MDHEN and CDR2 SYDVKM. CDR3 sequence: CASRPTSGTGNQPQHF. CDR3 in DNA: TGTGCCAGCAGGCCAACTTCCGGGACAGGGAATCAGCCCCAGCATTTT.

The DNA of the CDR3 is TGCGCCAGCAGCTTTCACGGGGCCAGGGACTATGGCTACACCTTC. This codes for CASSFHGARDYGYTF. This chain uses TRBV5-1 with TRBJ1-2; the D gene is possibly TRBD1 (5 bases). Germline CDR1 and CDR2: SGHRS and YFSETQ. This CDR3 region has 15 residues. V was trimmed by 2 bases and J by 3 bases, leaving 14 bases between them.

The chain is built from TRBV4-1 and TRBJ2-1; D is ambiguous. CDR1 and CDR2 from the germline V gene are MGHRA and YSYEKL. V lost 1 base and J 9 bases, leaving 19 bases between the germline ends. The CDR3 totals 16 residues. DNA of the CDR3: TGCGCCAGCAGCCAAGGCGAGAGGACCACGTCCACTGAGCAGTTCTTC. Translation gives CASSQGERTTSTEQFF.